These T cell receptor beta chains were read from a single sample in a study of identical twins. In TCRdb, the 5' RACE reads were re-called with MiXCR into one record per CDR3 protein. This table has roughly 1,500,000 distinct CDR3 sequences, under 35% appearing once. The sample taken for sequencing was cord blood. All receptors derive from a newborn girl in good health. The CDR3 runs from the conserved cysteine through the conserved F or W. Fields, in order: clone size, V gene, J gene, D gene, CDR3 protein, CDR3 DNA. The D gene is left open where the match is weak. Size is stated for part of the rows, as once, few or many counts, or as a class when the clone is expanded.

few,TRBV9,TRBJ2-7,TRBD2,CASSEGGIAVEQYF,TGTGCCAGCAGCGAGGGAGGGATAGCGGTCGAGCAGTACTTC
few,TRBV20-1,TRBJ2-7,NA,CSAGRGDSQYF,TGCAGTGCGGGCCGTGGAGATTCTCAGTACTTC
NA,TRBV18,TRBJ2-7,TRBD2,CASSPRLTSGRDNEQYF,TGTGCCAGCTCACCACGCCTGACTAGCGGGAGGGACAATGAGCAGTACTTC
many,TRBV10-3,TRBJ2-5,TRBD2,CAISESISGTQETQYF,TGTGCCATCAGTGAGTCGATTAGCGGGACTCAAGAGACCCAGTACTTC
NA,TRBV4-2,TRBJ1-3,NA,CASSPSQTGNTIYF,TGTGCCAGCAGCCCGTCTCAAACCGGAAACACCATATATTTT
NA,TRBV7-2,TRBJ2-7,NA,CASSDRGVYYEQYF,TGTGCCAGCAGCGATAGAGGGGTTTACTACGAGCAGTACTTC
NA,TRBV4-2,TRBJ2-5,TRBD1,CASSRGQGAREQYF,TGTGCCAGCAGCCGCGGACAGGGGGCGAGGGAGCAGTACTTC
NA,TRBV29-1,TRBJ2-7,TRBD1,CSTLTGGYEQYF,TGCAGCACCTTGACAGGGGGGTACGAGCAGTACTTC
many,TRBV14,TRBJ2-4,NA,CASSPERALVLPAKNIQYF,TGTGCCAGCAGCCCCGAACGTGCCCTGGTCCTGCCGGCCAAAAACATTCAGTACTTC
NA,TRBV12-5,TRBJ2-1,TRBD2,CASGLGLAPAEDEQLF,TGTGCTAGTGGTTTGGGACTAGCCCCCGCTGAGGATGAGCAGTTATTC
NA,TRBV4-2,TRBJ2-1,NA,CASSQDLTGSSYNEQFF,TGTGCCAGCAGCCAAGACCTAACGGGAAGCTCCTACAATGAGCAGTTCTTC
NA,TRBV7-9,TRBJ1-2,TRBD1,CASSHTGGGIYGYTF,TGTGCCAGCAGCCATACAGGGGGCGGTATCTATGGCTACACCTTC
many,TRBV28,TRBJ2-1,NA,CASCPARGVFNEQFF,TGTGCCAGTTGCCCCGCTCGGGGTGTTTTCAATGAGCAGTTCTTC
many,TRBV29-1,TRBJ2-7,NA,CSVSDRYEQYF,TGCAGCGTCTCCGACAGATACGAGCAGTACTTC
NA,TRBV4-1,TRBJ2-4,NA,CASSLGGYSGSILAKNIQYF,TGCGCCAGCAGCCTCGGGGGATACAGCGGGTCTATCCTAGCCAAAAACATTCAGTACTTC
NA,TRBV12-3/TRBV12-4,TRBJ2-7,TRBD1,CASSRQGAYNEQYF,TGTGCCAGCAGTCGACAGGGGGCCTACAATGAGCAGTACTTC
NA,TRBV5-1,TRBJ2-3,NA,CASSRSPGDTQYF,TGCGCCAGCAGCCGATCTCCCGGAGATACGCAGTATTTT
few,TRBV12-5,TRBJ1-1,NA,CASGLLGNTEAFF,TGTGCTAGTGGCCTTCTCGGTAACACTGAAGCTTTCTTT
few,TRBV12-3/TRBV12-4,TRBJ1-5,NA,CASRAINQPQHF,TGTGCCAGCAGAGCCATTAATCAGCCCCAGCATTTT
NA,TRBV25-1,TRBJ1-2,NA,CASSEGGGHYGYTF,TGTGCCAGCAGTGAGGGGGGCGGACACTATGGCTACACCTTC
few,TRBV5-1,TRBJ2-3,TRBD2,CASSAPERLAGADTQYF,TGCGCCAGCAGCGCACCTGAACGACTAGCGGGCGCAGATACGCAGTATTTT
NA,TRBV20-1,TRBJ1-5,NA,CSAARTVQYQPQHF,TGCAGTGCTGCCAGGACAGTCCAATACCAGCCCCAGCATTTT
few,TRBV28,TRBJ1-5,NA,CASSPQTGGNQPQHF,TGTGCCAGCAGTCCCCAGACAGGAGGAAATCAGCCCCAGCATTTT
few,TRBV5-6,TRBJ2-1,NA,CASSRIVQGLDEQFF,TGTGCCAGCAGCCGCATCGTTCAGGGATTAGATGAGCAGTTCTTC
NA,TRBV6-1,TRBJ2-3,NA,CASSTPGWRDTQYF,TGTGCCAGCAGTACTCCAGGGTGGAGGGATACGCAGTATTTT
NA,TRBV7-9,TRBJ2-5,NA,CASSFLEGVGPYF,TGTGCCAGCAGCTTTCTCGAGGGAGTGGGTCCGTACTTC
few,TRBV20-1,TRBJ2-7,NA,CSARRGVSYEQYF,TGCAGTGCTAGGAGGGGGGTTAGCTACGAGCAGTACTTC
few,TRBV5-1,TRBJ2-5,TRBD1,CASSWDRPGEETQYF,TGCGCCAGCAGCTGGGACAGGCCGGGAGAAGAGACCCAGTACTTC
NA,TRBV7-8,TRBJ2-1,NA,CASSPLRPKGHNEQFF,TGTGCCAGCAGCCCCCTGCGACCCAAAGGCCACAATGAGCAGTTCTTC
NA,TRBV4-1,TRBJ2-3,NA,CASSHYRENTRYF,TGCGCCAGCAGCCATTACAGGGAGAATACGCGGTATTTT
NA,TRBV6-1,TRBJ1-1,NA,CGTSPSGNTEAFF,TGTGGCACCTCCCCGTCGGGGAACACTGAAGCTTTCTTT
few,TRBV27,TRBJ2-7,NA,CASRRLGGVDEQYF,TGTGCCAGCAGGCGACTAGGGGGCGTGGACGAGCAGTACTTC
NA,TRBV12-3/TRBV12-4,TRBJ1-2,TRBD1,CASSLGDSLGYGYTF,TGTGCCAGCAGTTTGGGGGACAGCCTCGGCTATGGCTACACCTTC
few,TRBV5-1,TRBJ2-3,TRBD2,CASSFPSGGANADTQYF,TGCGCCAGCAGCTTCCCTAGCGGGGGGGCCAATGCAGATACGCAGTATTTT
many,TRBV20-1,TRBJ2-5,NA,CRPAGSTETQYF,TGCAGGCCCGCGGGTAGCACAGAGACCCAGTACTTC
NA,TRBV28,TRBJ1-5,TRBD1,CASSLWGQGVQPQHF,TGTGCCAGCAGTTTATGGGGACAGGGGGTGCAGCCCCAGCATTTT
few,TRBV15,TRBJ2-5,NA,CATSRSSFLAGETQYF,TGTGCCACCAGCAGAAGCTCCTTTTTGGCCGGAGAGACCCAGTACTTC
NA,TRBV7-2,TRBJ2-7,NA,CASSLGHPYNEQYF,TGTGCCAGCAGCTTGGGGCATCCCTACAATGAGCAGTACTTC
many,TRBV29-1,TRBJ1-1,NA,CSVGGMNTEAFF,TGCAGCGTCGGAGGCATGAACACTGAAGCTTTCTTT
few,TRBV4-2,TRBJ1-2,NA,CASSQDLKGPGYTF,TGTGCCAGCAGCCAAGATCTAAAGGGGCCTGGCTACACCTTC
few,TRBV20-1,TRBJ2-3,TRBD1,CTVDRADTQYF,TGCACCGTTGACAGGGCAGATACGCAGTATTTT
NA,TRBV7-2,TRBJ2-3,TRBD2,CASSKRTSGIAKGTDTQYF,TGTGCCAGCAGCAAAAGGACTAGCGGGATTGCGAAAGGCACAGATACGCAGTATTTT
NA,TRBV29-1,TRBJ1-1,NA,CSVEVRGRRFTEAFF,TGCAGCGTTGAGGTGCGGGGGCGCAGGTTCACTGAAGCTTTCTTT
NA,TRBV20-1,TRBJ1-4,TRBD1,CSARTPGQLEKLFF,TGCAGTGCCCGGACCCCGGGACAGCTCGAAAAACTGTTTTTT
few,TRBV27,TRBJ2-7,NA,CASSLTRDSFSYEQYF,TGTGCCAGCAGTTTAACGCGGGACAGCTTCTCCTACGAGCAGTACTTC
few,TRBV12-3/TRBV12-4,TRBJ2-7,TRBD2,CASSPRGGVISYEQYF,TGTGCCAGCAGTCCCCGGGGAGGGGTCATCTCCTACGAGCAGTACTTC
many,TRBV6-6,TRBJ2-7,NA,CASSYQLYAGPYEQYF,TGTGCCAGCAGTTACCAGCTTTACGCGGGACCCTACGAGCAGTACTTC
many,TRBV2,TRBJ1-2,NA,CASRSDTWGYGYTF,TGTGCCAGCAGATCGGACACATGGGGCTATGGCTACACCTTC
many,TRBV6-5,TRBJ2-3,NA,CASRQGINTDTQYF,TGTGCCAGCAGACAGGGAATTAATACAGATACGCAGTATTTT
NA,TRBV28,TRBJ2-1,TRBD2,CASSPYGTNYNEQFF,TGTGCCAGCAGTCCCTATGGGACTAACTACAATGAGCAGTTCTTC
NA,TRBV20-1,TRBJ2-3,NA,CSASDPRASTDTQYF,TGCAGTGCTAGCGACCCCCGGGCTAGCACAGATACGCAGTATTTT
NA,TRBV3-1,TRBJ2-5,NA,CASSHNSPIGQETQYF,TGTGCCAGCAGCCACAATTCTCCGATCGGCCAAGAGACCCAGTACTTC